One T cell receptor beta chain is described in this entry. Sequencing was performed with immunoSEQ multiplex PCR; in TCRdb, only in-frame clones are kept and a portion is missing. The table records some 80,000 clones, roughly 80% of them present only once. These data come from a study of T cell clones after liver transplantation. Study background: Third-party-reactive TCRbeta sequences from pre-transplant mixed lymphocyte reactions served as antigen-independent comparators.

The CDR3 sequence is 15 residues long. Trimming shortened V by 4 bases and J by 4 bases, and 15 bases separated the two germline ends. Germline V gives CDR1 SNHLY, CDR2 FYNNEI. This TCR came from a human patient who received a liver transplant. Some T cells may be supplied by the graft donor. The chain is built from TRBV2 and TRBJ2-3; a weak D match, TRBD2 (6 bases). The source was CD4+ T cells from blood, collected less than 50 months after liver transplant. CDR3 in amino acids: CASSASGPRADTQYF. CDR3 sequence (DNA): TGTGCCAGCAGTGCAAGCGGGCCAAGGGCAGATACGCAGTATTTT.